This paragraph covers one T cell receptor beta chain sequence. In this sample, this clonotype turned up a few times. Its specific antigen is unknown. No per-base quality is available; no much larger clone lies one base away. The germline V gene (reference sequence) yields PRHDT for CDR1 and FYEKMQ for CDR2. At the junction V is shortened by 4 bases and J by 5 bases, with 19 bases in between. Including the terminal cysteine and phenylalanine, the CDR3 comprises 16 residues. Of all the DNA, just the CDR3 is kept, 48 bases in frame from base 1. This specimen belongs to a study of blood T cells in healthy people across ages (dated by TCRdb to the mid-2010s). About the investigation overall: In model experiments, template switching captured roughly one uniquely barcoded TCR beta cDNA molecule for every two T cells. Donors were grouped into four age groups: young (average roughly 15 years), middle-aged (roughly 38), aged (around 56) and long-lived (about 89). Using deep sequencing normalized with unique cDNA molecular identifiers, the study measured how TCR beta repertoire diversity changes with age. Two additional independent replicas of 1 million unique cDNA reads from the same blood draw were analyzed for two donors (one aged 18 to 30 and one aged 80 or older). To avoid experimental bias, donors of different ages were spread randomly across the sequencing lanes.

Systemically healthy Caucasian individuals from Russia, over 30 in total and aged 6 to 90 years, were included as donors. Each donor gave around 9.8 milliliters of peripheral blood, collected into EDTA-treated Vacutainer tubes. PBMCs were isolated by Ficoll-Paque density-gradient centrifugation, with at least 6 million obtained per sample. Trizol reagent was used to extract total RNA from PBMCs, with at least 5 micrograms per sample. For every donor, flow cytometry on a PBMC aliquot measured the percentage of naive CD45RAhigh/CD27high T cells. Study-wide conclusions, independent of this receptor: Compared with the aged group, the long-lived group had more naive CD4+ T cells, fewer expanded clones and increased TCR diversity, suggesting age selection. Donor CMV infection status was unknown, potentially confounding age-related changes in expanded clonotypes. Estimates of total diversity based on one million sequenced T cells were considered lower bounds and underestimates. Observed TCR beta diversity correlated strongly with the percentage of naive T cells measured by flow cytometry. Bulk unsorted PBMC profiling prevented conclusive comparison of naive and antigen-experienced compartments. As age increased, observed TCR beta diversity per million T cells dropped in a roughly linear way, and a significant reduction was already evident by age around 41.

Libraries were built with 5' RACE. Sequencing took place on an Illumina HiSeq 2500. A second about 7 to 11 cycle PCR used a sample-barcoded 5' primer and a J-beta primer mix. Each TCR beta cDNA molecule received a unique molecular identifier from a template-switch 5' adaptor carrying 12 random nucleotides. Each sample yielded at least 2.5 million CDR3-containing paired-end reads. All of the RNA was converted into first-strand cDNA using the Mint cDNA synthesis kit, with a TRBC-specific oligonucleotide serving as the primer. All cDNA was treated with uracil-DNA glycosylase and then went through a first 18-cycle PCR with the universal primers M1SS and BC2_uni_R. In the source study's methods: For normalization, 1 million high-quality reads, each with a distinct molecular identifier, were randomly selected from each sample. Instead of being binned into consensus sequences, reads with shared molecular identifiers were discarded. MiTCR, set to a Q25 quality threshold and the strictest error-elimination algorithm, was used for CDR3 identification, clonotype clustering and error correction. A nonparametric unseen species model using Euler transformation provided a lower-bound estimate of total TCR beta diversity. The raw public data were reprocessed by TCRdb itself: fastp quality trimming at Q25, MiXCR clonotype calling, in-frame beta chains only. Each record represents a unique CDR3 protein, reported with the most common genes and DNA among its rows. The V and J calls follow TCRdb's processing rather than the paper's. For this sample there are 800,000 to 1,000,000 distinct CDR3 sequences; around 48% appear just once. 13% of the sample goes to the ten largest clones.

Sequencing was carried out using blood. The chain employs TRBV13 and TRBJ2-3, with the D segment possibly TRBD1 or TRBD2, each aligning over 5 bases. This receptor was obtained from a man aged 25 to 45 in good health. The CDR3 is CASSSFGTPQGDTQYF. The DNA sequence is given as TGTGCCAGCAGCTCATTTGGGACCCCCCAGGGAGATACGCAGTATTTT.